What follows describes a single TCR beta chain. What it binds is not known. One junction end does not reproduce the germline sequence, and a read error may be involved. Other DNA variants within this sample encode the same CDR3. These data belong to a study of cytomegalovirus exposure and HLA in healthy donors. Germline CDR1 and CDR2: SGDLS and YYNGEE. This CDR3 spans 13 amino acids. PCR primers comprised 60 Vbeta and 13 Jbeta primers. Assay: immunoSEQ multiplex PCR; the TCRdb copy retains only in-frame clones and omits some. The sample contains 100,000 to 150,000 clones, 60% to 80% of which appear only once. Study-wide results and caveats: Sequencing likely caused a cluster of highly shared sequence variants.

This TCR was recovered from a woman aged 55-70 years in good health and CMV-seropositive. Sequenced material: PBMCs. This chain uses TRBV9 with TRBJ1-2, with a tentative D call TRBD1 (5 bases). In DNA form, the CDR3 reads TGCGCCAGCAGCGTAGCCCAGGGTTATGGCTACACCTTC. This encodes CASSVAQGYGYTF.